The 3 T cell receptor beta chains presented below share a single source sample, sequenced in a study of regulatory T cells in long-lasting Graves disease. In building TCR beta libraries, iRepertoire HTBI primers were used together with Arm-PCR of CDR3 regions. Each CDR3 protein is one row after TCRdb ran MiXCR on the multiplex PCR reads. Among about 380,000 distinct CDR3 sequences, roughly 16% were seen once, and the ten largest hold 20% to 25%. The time point here: newly diagnosed GD, antithyroid drugs for less than 3 months. PBMC-derived RNA was used for the TCR library. Sequencing used peripheral blood mononuclear cells (PBMCs), obtained at new diagnosis, from a patient treated with antithyroid drugs. These TCRs come from a female donor with Graves disease.

This clonotype was seen many times. The J gene is TRBJ2-3, the V gene TRBV3-1; D not certain. Germline V gives CDR1 LGHDT, CDR2 YNNKEL (reference sequence). V dropped 1 base and J dropped 4 bases, with 3 bases sitting between them. The CDR3 totals 12 residues. The CDR3 sequence: CASSQVPDTQYF. The CDR3 DNA follows: TGTGCCAGCAGCCAAGTCCCAGATACGCAGTATTTT.

This clonotype was detected ten times or more. The rearrangement joins TRBV13 to TRBJ2-7; maybe TRBD2 (6 bases). Looked up from germline, CDR1 is PRHDT and CDR2 is FYEKMQ (reference sequence). Trimming removed 7 bases from V and 5 bases from J, with 18 bases in between. The CDR3 spans 14 residues. CDR3 protein: CASTYFWRDNEQYF. In DNA, the CDR3 is TGTGCCAGCACCTATTTCTGGAGGGATAACGAGCAGTACTTC.

Ten or more counts support this clonotype. The chain carries TRBV11-1 and TRBJ1-2, with TRBD1 identical over 7 bases. V shed 0 bases, J shed 2 bases, and the junction held 15 bases outside the gene matches. Germline V gives CDR1 SGHAT, CDR2 FQDESV (reference sequence). The CDR3 contains 19 residues. Here the CDR3 reads CASSLAPLTGRGANYGYTF. The CDR3 DNA is TGTGCCAGCAGCTTAGCGCCCCTGACAGGGCGCGGGGCCAACTATGGCTACACCTTC.